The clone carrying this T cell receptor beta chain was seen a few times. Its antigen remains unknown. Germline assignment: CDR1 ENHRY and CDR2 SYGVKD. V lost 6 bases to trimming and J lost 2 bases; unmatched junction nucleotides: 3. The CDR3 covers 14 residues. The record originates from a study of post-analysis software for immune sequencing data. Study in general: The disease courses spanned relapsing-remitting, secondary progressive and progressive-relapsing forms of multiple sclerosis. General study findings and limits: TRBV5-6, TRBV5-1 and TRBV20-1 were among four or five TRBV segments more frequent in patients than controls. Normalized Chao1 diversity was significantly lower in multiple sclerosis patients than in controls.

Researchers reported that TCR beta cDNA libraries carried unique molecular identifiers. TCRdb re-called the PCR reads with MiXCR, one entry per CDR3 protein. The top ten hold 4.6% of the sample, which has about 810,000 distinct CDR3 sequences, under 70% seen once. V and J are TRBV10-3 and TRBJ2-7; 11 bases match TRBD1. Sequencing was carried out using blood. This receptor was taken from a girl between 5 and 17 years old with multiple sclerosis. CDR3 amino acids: CAIRPGQGAYEQYF. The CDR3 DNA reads TGTGCCATCAGACCGGGACAGGGGGCCTACGAGCAGTACTTC.